The 17 T cell receptor beta chains below were found in one sample sequenced in a study of blood T cells in healthy people across ages. It was with a sample-barcoded 5' primer and a J-beta primer mix that a second PCR of about 6 to 12 cycles was run. TCRdb used MiXCR to reprocess the 5' RACE reads, holding one entry per CDR3 protein. The sample consists of hundreds of thousands of distinct CDR3 sequences, approximately 25% of them appearing once. This same sample was also part of a study on T cells of mothers and their children.

Sequences were obtained from blood. Source of these receptors: a boy younger than 18 in good health.

This clonotype turned up a few times. The V gene is TRBV29-1, the J gene TRBJ1-2; possibly TRBD1 for D (5 bases). The germline V gene has CDR1 SQVTM and CDR2 ANQGSEA. Trimming stripped 6 bases from V and 3 bases from J, with 14 bases between. The CDR3 totals 13 residues. As DNA, the CDR3 is TGCAGCGTCCCTGAAGGGGCGTACTATGGCTACACCTTC. Its translation: CSVPEGAYYGYTF.

This chain connects TRBV5-1 to TRBJ2-1, with 9 nucleotides matching TRBD1. The DNA end is a closer match to TRBJ2-7, so the J assignment may be wrong. CDR1 is SGHRS and CDR2 is YFSETQ in the germline V gene. The CDR3 runs 17 residues. CDR3 residues: CASSLAPGTGQTYEQYF. CDR3 nucleotides: TGCGCCAGCAGCTTGGCCCCCGGGACAGGGCAGACCTACGAGCAGTACTTC.

V gene TRBV6-1 combines with J gene TRBJ1-2; 8 bases map to TRBD1. J was trimmed by 5 bases and V by 2 bases; bases with no gene match: 7. The CDR3 spans 15 residues. The V gene's germline CDR1 is MNHNS and CDR2 SASEGT. The CDR3 sequence: CASSELGTGPYGYTF. The CDR3 region has the DNA TGTGCCAGCAGTGAACTCGGGACAGGCCCTTATGGCTACACCTTC.

This clonotype is a singleton in its sample. The rearrangement uses TRBV5-5 and TRBJ2-1; 9 bases are a match to TRBD2. The CDR3 is made up of 15 amino acids. V lost 7 bases and J lost 8; bases outside the gene matches: 13. The V gene's germline CDR1 is SGHKS and CDR2 YYEKEE (reference sequence). The CDR3 nucleotides are TGTGCCAGCGGAACCGAAGCGGGAGGTGAGGATGAGCAGTTCTTC. This translates into CASGTEAGGEDEQFF.

V and J are TRBV5-1 and TRBJ2-1; 7 bases are a match to TRBD1. Looked up from germline, CDR1 is SGHRS and CDR2 is YFSETQ. This CDR3 has 14 residues. The V gene end was trimmed by 4 bases and the J gene end by 6 bases; junction bases not matched to a gene: 7. The chain's CDR3 is CASSPGTAVNEQFF. The CDR3 coding sequence is TGCGCCAGCAGCCCCGGGACAGCGGTCAATGAGCAGTTCTTC.

The J gene is TRBJ2-1, the V gene TRBV14; the D gene is possibly TRBD1 (6 bases). V lost 3 bases and J lost 0, with 12 bases in between. The germline V gene has CDR1 SGHDN and CDR2 FVKESK. The length of the CDR3 is 16 residues. The CDR3 region has the DNA TGTGCCAGCAGCCATTTTGGGGGCAGCTCCTACAATGAGCAGTTCTTC. Protein product: CASSHFGGSSYNEQFF.

The sample holds many counts of this clonotype. The chain couples TRBV7-3 to TRBJ2-3; D is perhaps TRBD2 (6 bases). Trimming left V 2 bases short and J 0 bases short, with 6 bases between. CDR3 length equals 14 residues. Germline loops: CDR1 SGHTA, CDR2 FQGTGA. The CDR3 protein is CASSLGTSTDTQYF. CDR3 coding DNA: TGTGCCAGCAGCTTAGGGACTAGCACAGATACGCAGTATTTT.

In this sample, this clonotype turned up a few times. The chain has TRBV4-1 and TRBJ1-2; D is possibly TRBD1 (5 bases). CDR1 and CDR2 (germline): MGHRA, YSYEKL. V lost 1 base and J lost 3, with 18 bases in between. CDR3 size: 17 residues. The CDR3: CASSQVGIAGAHYGYTF. The CDR3 coding sequence is TGCGCCAGCAGCCAAGTTGGGATAGCTGGGGCTCACTATGGCTACACCTTC.

The chain combines TRBV13 with TRBJ2-5, with 7 bases fitting TRBD1. The J call may be in error: the DNA end matches TRBJ2-1 better. Per germline, CDR1 PRHDT and CDR2 FYEKMQ (reference sequence). The CDR3 is made up of 17 amino acids. This CDR3 reads CASSHDLGTEPGNEQFF. The CDR3 DNA follows: TGTGCCAGCAGCCACGACCTCGGGACAGAACCGGGGAATGAGCAGTTCTTC.

The V call is TRBV20-1, the J call TRBJ2-1; TRBD2 matches at 15 bases. V was clipped by 5 bases and J by 4 bases; unmatched bases: 3. This CDR3 spans 15 amino acids. Looked up from germline, CDR1 is DFQATT and CDR2 is SNEGSKA (reference sequence). CDR3 bases: TGCAGTGCTCCCGGGACTAGCGGGGGGTACAATGAGCAGTTCTTC. It specifies CSAPGTSGGYNEQFF.

This chain joins TRBV7-2 and TRBJ2-5, with 9 bases aligning to TRBD2. Trimming at V came to 1 base and at J to 5 bases, leaving 8 bases not matched to a gene. Germline CDR1 reads SGHTA; CDR2 reads FQGNSA. This CDR3 is 16 amino acids long. CDR3 in amino acids: CASSLGRLAVGETQYF. CDR3 bases: TGTGCCAGCAGCTTAGGTCGACTAGCGGTAGGGGAGACCCAGTACTTC.

This clonotype has just a few counts. This chain joins TRBV2 and TRBJ2-3; D perhaps matches TRBD2 (7 bases). The CDR3 extends over 14 amino acids. Germline CDR1 SNHLY, CDR2 FYNNEI. The V and J ends lost 7 bases and 4 bases respectively, with 15 bases between them. The DNA for the CDR3 is TGTGCCAGCACCGCGGGGGCTGGGCCAGATACGCAGTATTTT. This encodes CASTAGAGPDTQYF.

Regarding this clonotype: This may stem from a read error, because a much larger clone lies one nucleotide away. The J gene is TRBJ2-1, the V gene TRBV5-5; D gene ambiguous. CDR3 length: 12 amino acids. The V end lost 0 bases, the J end lost 8 bases, and 6 bases lay between the germline ends. Germline V lookup: CDR1 SGHKS, CDR2 YYEKEE (reference sequence). This CDR3 reads CASSLGVDEQFF. The CDR3 DNA reads as TGTGCCAGCAGCTTGGGGGTGGATGAGCAGTTCTTC.

This chain joins TRBV7-2 and TRBJ2-5; weak D call: TRBD1 (6 bases). CDR3 length: 14 residues. V was pared by 5 bases and J by 2 bases, with 12 bases between. Germline V gene sequence: CDR1 SGHTA, CDR2 FQGNSA. CDR3 coding DNA: TGTGCCAGCAGCCGTGGGACAAAACAAGAGACCCAGTACTTC. Translation gives CASSRGTKQETQYF.

This chain links TRBV7-2 with TRBJ2-5; D perhaps matches TRBD2 (5 bases). The CDR3 runs to 16 residues. With 5 bases removed from V and 5 bases from J, the gap between germline ends came to 21 bases. Germline V lookup: CDR1 SGHTA, CDR2 FQGNSA. CDR3 DNA: TGTGCCAGCAGCATAATCGGGGATGATGGATTCGAGACCCAGTACTTC. Its protein is CASSIIGDDGFETQYF.

The chain employs TRBV29-1 and TRBJ2-4; perhaps TRBD1 as D (5 bases). The CDR3 is 17 amino acids. V was cut by 0 bases and J by 6 bases, with 21 bases left in between. Per the germline V gene, CDR1 is SQVTM and CDR2 is ANQGSEA. CDR3 sequence reads: CSVEDHQGSYGGNIQYF. CDR3 DNA: TGCAGCGTTGAAGATCACCAGGGCTCCTACGGTGGAAACATTCAGTACTTC.

The chain uses TRBV20-1 and TRBJ2-5; 13 bases map to TRBD2. The DNA end lines up better with TRBJ2-1; the J call may be wrong. CDR3 length: 14 residues. Looked up from germline, CDR1 is DFQATT and CDR2 is SNEGSKA (reference sequence). CDR3 amino acids: CSAGGLAGTNEQFF. The CDR3 region has the DNA TGCAGTGCTGGGGGACTAGCGGGAACCAATGAGCAGTTCTTC.